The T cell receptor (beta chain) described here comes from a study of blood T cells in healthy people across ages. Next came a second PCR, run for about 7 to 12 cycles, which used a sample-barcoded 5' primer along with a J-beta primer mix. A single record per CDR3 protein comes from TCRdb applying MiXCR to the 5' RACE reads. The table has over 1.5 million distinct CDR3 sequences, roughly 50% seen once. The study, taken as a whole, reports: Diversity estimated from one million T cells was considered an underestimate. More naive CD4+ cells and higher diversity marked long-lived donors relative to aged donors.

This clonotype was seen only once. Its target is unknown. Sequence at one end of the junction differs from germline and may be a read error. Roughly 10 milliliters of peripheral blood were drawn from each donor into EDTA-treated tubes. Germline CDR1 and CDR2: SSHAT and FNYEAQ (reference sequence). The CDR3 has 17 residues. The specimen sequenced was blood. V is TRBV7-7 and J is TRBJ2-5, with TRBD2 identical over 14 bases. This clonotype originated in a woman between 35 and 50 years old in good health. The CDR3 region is CASSLAGLAGAGETQYF. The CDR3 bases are TGTGCTAGCAGCTTAGCGGGACTAGCGGGGGCTGGAGAGACCCAGTACTTC.